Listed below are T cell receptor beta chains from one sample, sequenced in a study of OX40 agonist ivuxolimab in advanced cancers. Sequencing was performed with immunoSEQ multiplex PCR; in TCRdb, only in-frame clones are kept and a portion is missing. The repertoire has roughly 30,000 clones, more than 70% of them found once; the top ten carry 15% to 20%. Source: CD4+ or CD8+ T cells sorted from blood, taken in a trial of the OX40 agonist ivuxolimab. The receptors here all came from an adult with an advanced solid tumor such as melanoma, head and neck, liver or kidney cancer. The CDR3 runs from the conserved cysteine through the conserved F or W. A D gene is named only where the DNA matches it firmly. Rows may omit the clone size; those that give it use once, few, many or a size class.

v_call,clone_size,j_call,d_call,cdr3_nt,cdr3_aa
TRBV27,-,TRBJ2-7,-,TGTGCCAGCATGGGCGAGGGGGGGCCCTCCGACGAGCAGTACTTC,CASMGEGGPSDEQYF
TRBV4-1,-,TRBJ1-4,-,TGCGCCAGCAGCCAAGATAGGGCGCAGGGAAGGATCGGAAAACTGTTTTTT,CASSQDRAQGRIGKLFF
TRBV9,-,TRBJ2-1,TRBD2,TGTGCCAGCAGTGGGAATAGCGGGAGGTCCTACAATGAGCAGTTCTTC,CASSGNSGRSYNEQFF
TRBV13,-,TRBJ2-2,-,TGTGCCAGCAGCTTATGGGTGGCGAACACCGGGGAGCTGTTTTTT,CASSLWVANTGELFF
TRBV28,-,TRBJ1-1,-,TGTGCCAGCAGTACGGACAGATCTGAAGCTTTCTTT,CASSTDRSEAFF
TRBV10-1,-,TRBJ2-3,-,TGCGCCAGCAGTGAGTCGGGAGAGGGGACAGATACGCAGTATTTT,CASSESGEGTDTQYF
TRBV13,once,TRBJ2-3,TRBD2,TGTGCCAGCAGCCTCCGGACTAGCGGACGAGATACGCAGTATTTT,CASSLRTSGRDTQYF
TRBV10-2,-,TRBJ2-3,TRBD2,TGCGCCAGCAGTGACCCTAGCGGGGTGGTCACAGATACGCAGTATTTT,CASSDPSGVVTDTQYF
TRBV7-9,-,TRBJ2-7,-,TGTGCCAGCAGCTTAACAGGGACCTCCTACGAGCAGTACTTC,CASSLTGTSYEQYF
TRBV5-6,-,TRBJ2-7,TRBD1,TGTGCCAGCAGCTCCGGGACAGGGGGGCACGAGCAGTACTTC,CASSSGTGGHEQYF
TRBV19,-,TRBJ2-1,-,TGTGCCAGTAGCGTGGGGTCATACAATGAGCAGTTCTTC,CASSVGSYNEQFF
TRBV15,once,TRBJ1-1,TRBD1,TGTGCCACCACTAAAGACAGGGGCGGGAGCACTGAAGCTTTCTTT,CATTKDRGGSTEAFF
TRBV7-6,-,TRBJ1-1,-,TGTGCCAGCAGCTTAGGGGGGCCCCGCACTGAAGCTTTCTTT,CASSLGGPRTEAFF
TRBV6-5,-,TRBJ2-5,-,TGTGCCAGCAGTTACTCGGAAGAGACCCAGTACTTC,CASSYSEETQYF
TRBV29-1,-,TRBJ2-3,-,TGCAGCGCCGCTCATGTCGGGGGACCCACAGATACGCAGTATTTT,CSAAHVGGPTDTQYF
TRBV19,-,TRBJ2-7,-,TGTGCCAGTAGTCCCGGCGCGGCAAGCTCCTACGAGCAGTACTTC,CASSPGAASSYEQYF
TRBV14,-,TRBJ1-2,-,TGTGCCAGCAGCCGAGACAGGTCCTATGGCTACACCTTC,CASSRDRSYGYTF
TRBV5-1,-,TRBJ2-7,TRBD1,TGCGCCAGCAGCTCCGGGACAGGGGGCTACGAGCAGTACTTC,CASSSGTGGYEQYF
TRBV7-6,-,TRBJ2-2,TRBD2,TGTGCCAGCAGCTTACGGACTAGCGGGGTTAACACCGGGGAGCTGTTTTTT,CASSLRTSGVNTGELFF
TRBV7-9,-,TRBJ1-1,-,TGTGCCAGCAGCTTAGGGGGTGGGGCAGTGGGTCGGACCACTGAAGCTTTCTTT,CASSLGGGAVGRTTEAFF
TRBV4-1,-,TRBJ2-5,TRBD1,TGCGCCAGCAGCCCGGACAGGGGGCTTGTTAGGGAGACCCAGTACTTC,CASSPDRGLVRETQYF
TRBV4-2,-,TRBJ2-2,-,TGTGCCAGCAGCCAAGGACGGGAGCTGTTTTTT,CASSQGRELFF
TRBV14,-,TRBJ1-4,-,TGTGCCAGCAGCGCCTTCAGGGGCATGGGAGAAAAACTGTTTTTT,CASSAFRGMGEKLFF
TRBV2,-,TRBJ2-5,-,TGTGCCAGCAGTGAAAACCCAAAGGGGGTCCAAGAGACCCAGTACTTC,CASSENPKGVQETQYF
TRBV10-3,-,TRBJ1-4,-,TGTGCCATCAAGGGGGGGAACAACGAAAAACTGTTTTTT,CAIKGGNNEKLFF
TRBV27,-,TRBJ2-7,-,TGTGCCAGCAGTTTATCTTGGGGGAGGTACCAGAGAGAGCAGTACTTC,CASSLSWGRYQREQYF
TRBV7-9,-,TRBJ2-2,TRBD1,TGTGCCAGCAGCTTAGGGACAGGGGACACCGGGGAGCTGTTTTTT,CASSLGTGDTGELFF
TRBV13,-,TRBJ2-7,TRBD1,TGTGCCAGCAGCTCGGGACAGGGACCTCCGAGGGAGCAGTACTTC,CASSSGQGPPREQYF
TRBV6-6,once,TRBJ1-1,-,TGTGCCAGCAGTTACGCGATAGAATCTGAAGCTTTCTTT,CASSYAIESEAFF
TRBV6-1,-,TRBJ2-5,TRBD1,TGTGCCAGCAGGATCCGACAGGGGGGTGATGAGACCCAGTACTTC,CASRIRQGGDETQYF
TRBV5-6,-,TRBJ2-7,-,TGTGCCAGCAACCCGGGGAGACGGGACTACGAGCAGTACTTC,CASNPGRRDYEQYF
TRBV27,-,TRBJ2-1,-,TGTGCCAGCAGTTTCGGGATGAGATACAATGAGCAGTTCTTC,CASSFGMRYNEQFF
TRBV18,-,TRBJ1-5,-,TGTGCCAGCTCACCACTTCAGGGAGGCAATCAGCCCCAGCATTTT,CASSPLQGGNQPQHF
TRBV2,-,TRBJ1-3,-,TGTGCCAGCAGTGAAGGGGGGGTCCTCAGCTCTGGAAACACCATATATTTT,CASSEGGVLSSGNTIYF
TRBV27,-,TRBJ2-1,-,TGTGCCAGCAGTCTAGTCCGCCCGGTGATAATATCCTACAATGAGCAGTTCTTC,CASSLVRPVIISYNEQFF
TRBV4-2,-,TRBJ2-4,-,TGTGCCAGCAGCCAAGGTGTATCCCCGCACCAGTACTTC,CASSQGVSPHQYF
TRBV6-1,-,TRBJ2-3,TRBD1,TGTGCCAGTGTCCCAACTATATACGACAGGGACCAGGAGTATTTT,CASVPTIYDRDQEYF
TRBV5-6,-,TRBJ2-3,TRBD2,TGTGCCAGCAGCTTGGGGACTAGCGGGGGAATAGTAGATACGCAGTATTTT,CASSLGTSGGIVDTQYF
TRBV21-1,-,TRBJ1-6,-,TGTGCCAGCATAAACCCCCGACGGTTTAGATCACCCCTCCACTTT,CASINPRRFRSPLHF
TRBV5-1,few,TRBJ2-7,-,TGCGCCAGCAGCTTGAACGGGTGGTCATCCCACGAGCAGTACTTC,CASSLNGWSSHEQYF
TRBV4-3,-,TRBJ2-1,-,TGCGCCAGCAGCCAAGATCCGGGCGTACTCCGGGATGAGCAGTTCTTC,CASSQDPGVLRDEQFF
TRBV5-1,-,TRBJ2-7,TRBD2,TGCGCCAGCAGCGTTACTAGCGTTCCCTACGAGCAGTACTTC,CASSVTSVPYEQYF